This TCR beta chain is from a study of a mutant IDH1 vaccine in newly diagnosed glioma. As for the study in general: Treated patients, approximately 60% male and around 38% female, averaged approximately 40 years of age.

Time point meaning: week 47, end of study. Doses comprised 300 ug of mutant IDH1 20-mer peptide each, plus topical imiquimod. In every donor, the tumor was a new WHO grade 3 or 4 IDH1-mutant, ATRX-lost astrocytoma. As concerns this clone: The antigen is unknown.

Assay: immunoSEQ multiplex PCR; the TCRdb copy retains only in-frame clones and omits some. The sample contains over 80,000 clones, approximately 75% of which appear only once. This CDR3 is 14 amino acids long. Germline V gene data show CDR1 as SGHNT and CDR2 as YYREEE (reference sequence). Trimming left V 9 bases short and J 2 bases short, with 14 bases between. This chain uses TRBV5-4 with TRBJ2-2, with D perhaps TRBD2 (6 bases). Sequenced here: PBMCs, sampled from a glioma patient whose treatment included an IDH1 peptide vaccine. This clonotype was sampled from a middle-aged man with glioma. CDR3 coding DNA: TGTGCCACCGAGCCGGGAGACAACACCGGGGAGCTGTTTTTT. It encodes CATEPGDNTGELFF. Drawing the rest from reference TRBV5-4 and TRBJ2-2, the complete variable domain is ETGVTQSPTHLIKTRGQQVTLRCSSQSGHNTVSWYQQALGQGPQFIFQYYREEENGRGNFPPRFSGLQFPNYSSELNVNALELDDSALYLCATEPGDNTGELFFGEGSRLTVL.